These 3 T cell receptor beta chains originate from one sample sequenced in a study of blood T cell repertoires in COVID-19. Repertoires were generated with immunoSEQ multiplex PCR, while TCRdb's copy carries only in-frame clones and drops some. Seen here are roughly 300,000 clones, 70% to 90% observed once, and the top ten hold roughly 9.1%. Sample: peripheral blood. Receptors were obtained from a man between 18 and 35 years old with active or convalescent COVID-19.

As DNA, the CDR3 is TGTGCCACCAGTGACGGTTATAGCAATCAGCCCCAGCATTTT. Its protein is CATSDGYSNQPQHF. This chain uses TRBV24-1 with TRBJ1-5, with no clear D. Germline assignment: CDR1 KGHDR and CDR2 SFDVKD. Trimming removed 4 bases from V and 0 bases from J, with 6 bases in between. There are 14 residues in the CDR3.

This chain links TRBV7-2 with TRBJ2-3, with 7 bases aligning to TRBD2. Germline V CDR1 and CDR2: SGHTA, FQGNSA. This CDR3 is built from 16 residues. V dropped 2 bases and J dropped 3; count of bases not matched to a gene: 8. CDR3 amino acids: CASSLSRGVRTDTQYF. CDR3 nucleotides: TGTGCCAGCAGCTTATCCCGGGGGGTCAGGACAGATACGCAGTATTTT.

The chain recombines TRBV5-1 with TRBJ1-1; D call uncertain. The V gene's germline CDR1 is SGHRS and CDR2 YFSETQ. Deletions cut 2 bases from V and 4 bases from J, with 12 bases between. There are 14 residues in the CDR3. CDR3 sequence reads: CASSLRYAGTEAFF. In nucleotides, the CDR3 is TGCGCCAGCAGCTTACGGTATGCAGGCACTGAAGCTTTCTTT.